This entry lists 6 T cell receptor beta chains sequenced from one sample in a study of monozygotic twins with inflammatory bowel disease. TCRdb reworked the 5' RACE reads into one entry per CDR3 protein, no DNA. This listing includes hundreds of thousands of distinct CDR3 sequences. The material sequenced was blood. These receptor sequences come from a human donor with ulcerative colitis or Crohn's disease, or a healthy co-twin of an affected twin (not recorded which).

The gene calls are TRBV7-9 and TRBJ2-3. The CDR3 has 14 amino acids. CDR1 is SEHNR and CDR2 is FQNEAQ in the germline V gene (reference sequence). The CDR3 sequence: CASSLADFTDTQYF.

This chain uses TRBV3-1 with TRBJ2-7; TCRdb proposes TRBD2, but this gene call is untestable without DNA. CDR3 length: 15 amino acids. Germline CDR1 LGHDT, CDR2 YNNKEL (reference sequence). CDR3 in amino acids: CASSQGFQGGYEQYF.

This CDR3 is CASQLRAGSTDTQYF. The J gene is TRBJ2-3, the V gene TRBV4-3; TCRdb gives TRBD2 as the D gene, but with no DNA this cannot be confirmed. The CDR3 has 15 amino acids. Germline V CDR1 and CDR2: LGHNA, YSLEER.

V gene TRBV29-1 combines with J gene TRBJ2-2. Germline V gene data show CDR1 as SQVTM and CDR2 as ANQGSEA. The CDR3 spans 13 residues. The CDR3 loop reads CSVEDRYTGELFF.

V gene TRBV14 combines with J gene TRBJ2-3; TCRdb outputs TRBD2, but without DNA this stays unchecked. Looked up from germline, CDR1 is SGHDN and CDR2 is FVKESK. CDR3 size: 18 residues. Here the CDR3 reads CASSPGGLAERELDTQYF.

The chain combines TRBV19 with TRBJ2-4; TCRdb's D call, TRBD1, is unchecked because there is no DNA. The CDR3 is made up of 15 amino acids. Germline V gives CDR1 LNHDA, CDR2 SQIVND (reference sequence). The CDR3: CASSTILDRDDIQYF.